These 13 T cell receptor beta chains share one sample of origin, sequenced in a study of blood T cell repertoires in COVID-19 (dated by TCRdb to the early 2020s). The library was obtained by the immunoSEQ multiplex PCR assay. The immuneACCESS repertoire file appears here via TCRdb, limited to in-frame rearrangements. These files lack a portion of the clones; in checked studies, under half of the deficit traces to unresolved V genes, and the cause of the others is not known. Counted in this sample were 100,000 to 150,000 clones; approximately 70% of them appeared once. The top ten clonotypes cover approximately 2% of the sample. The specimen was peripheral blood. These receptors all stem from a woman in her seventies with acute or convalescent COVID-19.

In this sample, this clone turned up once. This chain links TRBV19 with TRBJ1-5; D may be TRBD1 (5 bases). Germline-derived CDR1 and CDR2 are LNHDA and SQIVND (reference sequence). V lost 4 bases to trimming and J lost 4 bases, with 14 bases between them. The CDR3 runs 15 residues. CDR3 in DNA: TGTGCCAGTAGTAAAACTTGGACACTTAATCAGCCCCAGCATTTT. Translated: CASSKTWTLNQPQHF.

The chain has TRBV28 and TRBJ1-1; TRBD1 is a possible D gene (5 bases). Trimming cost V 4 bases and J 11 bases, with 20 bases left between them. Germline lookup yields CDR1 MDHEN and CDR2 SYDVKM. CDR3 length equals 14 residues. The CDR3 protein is CASSSWGLPGKAFF. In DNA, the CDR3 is TGTGCCAGCAGTTCCTGGGGCCTCCCGGGTAAGGCTTTCTTT.

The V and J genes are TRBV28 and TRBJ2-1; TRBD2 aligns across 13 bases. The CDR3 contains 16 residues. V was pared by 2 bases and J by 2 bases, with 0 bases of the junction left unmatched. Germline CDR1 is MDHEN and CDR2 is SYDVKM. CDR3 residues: CASSLGLAGAYNEQFF. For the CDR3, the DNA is TGTGCCAGCAGTTTAGGACTAGCGGGGGCCTACAATGAGCAGTTCTTC.

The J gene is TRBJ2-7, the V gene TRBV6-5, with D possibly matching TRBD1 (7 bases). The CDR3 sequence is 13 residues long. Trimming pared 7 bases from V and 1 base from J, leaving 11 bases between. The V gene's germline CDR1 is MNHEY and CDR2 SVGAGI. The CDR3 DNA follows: TGTGCCAGCAACGCGGGACAGTCCTACGAGCAGTACTTC. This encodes CASNAGQSYEQYF.

This CDR3 is CASSLVPGMNTEAFF. The CDR3 nucleotides are TGTGCCAGCAGCTTAGTCCCGGGGATGAACACTGAAGCTTTCTTT. The chain carries TRBV7-2 and TRBJ1-1, with D hard to call. CDR3 length: 15 residues. Germline CDR1 is SGHTA and CDR2 is FQGNSA. With 1 base removed from V and 0 bases from J, the gap between germline ends came to 9 bases.

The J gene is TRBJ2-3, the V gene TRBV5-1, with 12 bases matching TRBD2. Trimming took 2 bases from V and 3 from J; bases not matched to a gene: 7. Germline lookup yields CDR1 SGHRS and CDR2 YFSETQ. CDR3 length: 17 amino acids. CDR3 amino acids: CASSLGLAGGSTDTQYF. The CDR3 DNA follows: TGCGCCAGCAGCTTAGGGCTAGCGGGAGGGAGTACAGATACGCAGTATTTT.

The CDR3 here is CASSFYGLAGALEQFF. The CDR3 region has the DNA TGTGCCAGCAGTTTCTACGGACTAGCGGGAGCGCTGGAGCAGTTCTTC. The chain joins TRBV28 to TRBJ2-1; 13 nucleotides line up with TRBD2. CDR3 length: 16 amino acids. CDR1 MDHEN and CDR2 SYDVKM come from the germline V gene. J lost 10 bases, V lost 3 bases, and 9 bases had no gene match. Looking up the rest from reference TRBV28 and TRBJ2-1 gives the full variable domain: DVKVTQSSRYLVKRTGEKVFLECVQDMDHENMFWYRQDPGLGLRLIYFSYDVKMKEKGDIPEGYSVSREKKERFSLILESASTNQTSMYLCASSFYGLAGALEQFFGPGTRLTVL.

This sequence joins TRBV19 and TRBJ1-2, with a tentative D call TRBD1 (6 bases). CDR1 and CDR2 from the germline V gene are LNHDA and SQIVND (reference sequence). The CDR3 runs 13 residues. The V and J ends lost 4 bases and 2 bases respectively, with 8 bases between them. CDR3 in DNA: TGTGCCAGTAGTAGGGGGCTAAACTATGGCTACACCTTC. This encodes CASSRGLNYGYTF.

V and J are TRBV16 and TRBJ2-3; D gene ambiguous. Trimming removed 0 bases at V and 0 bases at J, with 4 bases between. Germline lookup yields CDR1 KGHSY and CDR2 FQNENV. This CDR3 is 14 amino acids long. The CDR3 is CASSQSRSTDTQYF. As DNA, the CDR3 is TGTGCCAGCAGCCAATCCAGGAGCACAGATACGCAGTATTTT.

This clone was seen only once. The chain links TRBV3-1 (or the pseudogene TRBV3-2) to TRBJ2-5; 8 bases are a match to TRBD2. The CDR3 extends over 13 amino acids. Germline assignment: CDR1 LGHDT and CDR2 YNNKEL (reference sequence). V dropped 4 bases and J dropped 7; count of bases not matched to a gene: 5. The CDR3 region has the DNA TGTGCCAGCAGCCTTGGGACTAGAGGGACCCAGTACTTC. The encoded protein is CASSLGTRGTQYF.

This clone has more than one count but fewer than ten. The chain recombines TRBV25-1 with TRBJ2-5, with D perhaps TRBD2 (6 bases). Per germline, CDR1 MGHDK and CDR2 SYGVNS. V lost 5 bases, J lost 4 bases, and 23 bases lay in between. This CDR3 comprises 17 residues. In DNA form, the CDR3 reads TGTGCCAGCAGTCCGTCTCCACCCCGGCACGGGAGAGAGACCCAGTACTTC. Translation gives CASSPSPPRHGRETQYF.

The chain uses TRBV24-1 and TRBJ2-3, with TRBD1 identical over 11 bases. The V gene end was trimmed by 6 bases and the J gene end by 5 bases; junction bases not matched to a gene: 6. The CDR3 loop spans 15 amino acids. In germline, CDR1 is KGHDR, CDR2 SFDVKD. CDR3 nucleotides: TGTGCCACCAGTTTGGCGGGGACAGGGGGAGATACGCAGTATTTT. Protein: CATSLAGTGGDTQYF.

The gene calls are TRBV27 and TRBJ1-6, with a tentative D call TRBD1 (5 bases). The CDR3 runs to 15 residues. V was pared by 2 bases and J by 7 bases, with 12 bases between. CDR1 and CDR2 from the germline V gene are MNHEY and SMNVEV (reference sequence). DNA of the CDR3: TGTGCCAGCAGTTTACAAGGGGAAGGGAATTCACCCCTCCACTTT. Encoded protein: CASSLQGEGNSPLHF.